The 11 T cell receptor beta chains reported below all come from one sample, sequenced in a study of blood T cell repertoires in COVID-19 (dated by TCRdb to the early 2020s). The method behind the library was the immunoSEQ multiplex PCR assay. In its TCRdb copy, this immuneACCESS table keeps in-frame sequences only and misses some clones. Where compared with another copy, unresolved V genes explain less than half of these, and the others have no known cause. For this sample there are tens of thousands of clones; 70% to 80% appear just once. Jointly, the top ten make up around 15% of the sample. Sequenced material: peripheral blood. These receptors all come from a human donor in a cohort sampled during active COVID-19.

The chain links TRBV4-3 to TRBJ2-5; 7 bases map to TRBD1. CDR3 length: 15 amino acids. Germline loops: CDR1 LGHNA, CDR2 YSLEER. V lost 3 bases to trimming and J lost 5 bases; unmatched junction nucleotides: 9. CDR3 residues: CASSQEQGYGETQYF. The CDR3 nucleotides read TGCGCCAGCAGCCAGGAACAGGGGTATGGGGAGACCCAGTACTTC.

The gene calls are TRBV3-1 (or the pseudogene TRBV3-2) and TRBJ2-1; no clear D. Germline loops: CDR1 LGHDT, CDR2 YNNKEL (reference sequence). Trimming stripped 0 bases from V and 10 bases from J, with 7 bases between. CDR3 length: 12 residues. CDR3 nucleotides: TGTGCCAGCAGCCAAGATTTGCGGGAGCAGTTCTTC. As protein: CASSQDLREQFF.

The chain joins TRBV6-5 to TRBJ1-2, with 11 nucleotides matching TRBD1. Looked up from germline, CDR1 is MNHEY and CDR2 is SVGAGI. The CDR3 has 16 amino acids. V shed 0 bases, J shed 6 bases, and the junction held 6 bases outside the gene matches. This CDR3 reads CASSYSKGDRGDGYTF. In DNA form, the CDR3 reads TGTGCCAGCAGTTACTCGAAGGGGGACAGGGGGGATGGCTACACCTTC.

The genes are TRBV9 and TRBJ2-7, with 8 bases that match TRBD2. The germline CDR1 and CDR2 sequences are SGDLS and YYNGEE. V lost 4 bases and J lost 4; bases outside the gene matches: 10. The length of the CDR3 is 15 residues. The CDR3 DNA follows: TGTGCCAGCAGCCCCTTGACAGGCGGGGGGTACGAGCAGTACTTC. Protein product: CASSPLTGGGYEQYF.

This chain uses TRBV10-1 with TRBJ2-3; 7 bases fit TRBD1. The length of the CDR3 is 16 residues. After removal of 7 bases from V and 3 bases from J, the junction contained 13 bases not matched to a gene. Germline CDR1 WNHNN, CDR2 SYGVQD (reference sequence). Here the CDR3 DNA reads TGCGCCAGCACCCGGTTCTGGGACAGACCGACAGATACGCAGTATTTT. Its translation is CASTRFWDRPTDTQYF.

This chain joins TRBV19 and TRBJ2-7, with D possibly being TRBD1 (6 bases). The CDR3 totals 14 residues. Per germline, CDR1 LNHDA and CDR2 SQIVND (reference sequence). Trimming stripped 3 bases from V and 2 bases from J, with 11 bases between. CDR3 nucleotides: TGTGCCAGTAGTATCGCCGGGACAACCTACGAGCAGTACTTC. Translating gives CASSIAGTTYEQYF.

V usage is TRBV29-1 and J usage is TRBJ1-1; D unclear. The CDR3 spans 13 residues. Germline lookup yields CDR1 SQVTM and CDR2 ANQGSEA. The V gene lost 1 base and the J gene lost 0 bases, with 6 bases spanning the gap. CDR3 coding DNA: TGCAGCGTTGAAGGCAGAATGAACACTGAAGCTTTCTTT. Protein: CSVEGRMNTEAFF. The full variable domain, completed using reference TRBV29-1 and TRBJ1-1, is SAVISQKPSRDICQRGTSLTIQCQVDSQVTMMFWYRQQPGQSLTLIATANQGSEATYESGFVIDKFPISRPNLTFSTLTVSNMSPEDSSIYLCSVEGRMNTEAFFGQGTRLTVV.

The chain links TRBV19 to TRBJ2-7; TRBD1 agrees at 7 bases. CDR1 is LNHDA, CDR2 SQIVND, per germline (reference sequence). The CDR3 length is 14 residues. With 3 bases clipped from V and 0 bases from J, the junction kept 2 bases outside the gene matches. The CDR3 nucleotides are TGTGCCAGTAGTATCCGGGACAGCTCCTACGAGCAGTACTTC. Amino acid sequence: CASSIRDSSYEQYF. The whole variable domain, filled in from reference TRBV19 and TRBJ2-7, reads DGGITQSPKYLFRKEGQNVTLSCEQNLNHDAMYWYRQDPGQGLRLIYYSQIVNDFQKGDIAEGYSVSREKKESFPLTVTSAQKNPTAFYLCASSIRDSSYEQYFGPGTRLTVT.

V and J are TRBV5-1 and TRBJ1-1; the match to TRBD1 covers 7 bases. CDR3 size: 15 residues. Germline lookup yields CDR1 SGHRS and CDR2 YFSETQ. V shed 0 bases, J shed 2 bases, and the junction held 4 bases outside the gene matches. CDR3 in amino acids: CASSLVPGGNTEAFF. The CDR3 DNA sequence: TGCGCCAGCAGCTTGGTGCCAGGGGGAAACACTGAAGCTTTCTTT.

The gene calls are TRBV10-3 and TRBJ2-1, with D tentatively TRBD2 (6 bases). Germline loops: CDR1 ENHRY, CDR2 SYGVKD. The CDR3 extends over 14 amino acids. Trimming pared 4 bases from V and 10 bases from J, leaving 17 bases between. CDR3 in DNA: TGTGCCATCAGTGCGGGAGCCGTCAGTTCGGAGCAGTTCTTC. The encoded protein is CAISAGAVSSEQFF.

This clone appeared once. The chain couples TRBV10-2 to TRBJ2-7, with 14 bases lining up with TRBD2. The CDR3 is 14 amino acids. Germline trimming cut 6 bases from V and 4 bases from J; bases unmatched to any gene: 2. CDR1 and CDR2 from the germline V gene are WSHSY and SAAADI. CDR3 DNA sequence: TGCGCCAGCAGGGGGACTAGCGGGAGTTACGAGCAGTACTTC. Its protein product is CASRGTSGSYEQYF.